One sample yielded the 10 T cell receptor beta chains listed below, sequenced in a study of Graves' ophthalmopathy and Graves' hyperthyroidism. Amplified material comprised TCR beta CDR3 regions derived from RNA transcripts. The first-round RT-PCR employed HTBI primers together with the Qiagen OneStep RT-PCR kit. A multiplex PCR was then performed as the second round. TCRdb called the multiplex PCR reads again in MiXCR, with one record for every CDR3 protein. The repertoire has some 380,000 distinct CDR3 sequences, less than 20% of them found once; the top ten carry roughly 7%. The sequenced sample consisted of peripheral blood. Receptors were obtained from a woman aged 18-29 years with stable Graves' hyperthyroidism.

J is TRBJ2-5 and V is TRBV5-4; D is perhaps TRBD1 (5 bases). CDR1 and CDR2 (germline): SGHNT, YYREEE (reference sequence). The CDR3 consists of 15 residues. V gave up 1 base and J gave up 3 bases, with 13 bases separating them. In DNA, the CDR3 is TGTGCCAGCAGCTTGCAACAGGACACAAAAGAGACCCAGTACTTC. Its protein is CASSLQQDTKETQYF.

This clonotype was counted at least ten times. The chain employs TRBV27 and TRBJ1-5; 8 bases fit TRBD1. The CDR3 totals 16 residues. V shed 0 bases and J 1 base; nucleotides not matched to a gene: 2. Germline V CDR1 and CDR2: MNHEY, SMNVEV (reference sequence). DNA of the CDR3: TGTGCCAGCAGTTTATCTAGGACAGGGAGCAATCAGCCCCAGCATTTT. This encodes CASSLSRTGSNQPQHF.

A note on this clonotype: A much larger clone lies a single base off, so this may be a read error. The chain combines TRBV27 with TRBJ1-2; D unclear. The CDR3 totals 11 residues. Germline CDR1 and CDR2: MNHEY and SMNVEV (reference sequence). The V end lost 3 bases, the J end lost 13 bases, and 12 bases lay between the germline ends. The CDR3, as DNA: TGTGCCAGCAGTTTCAGAGGGAGCTGCACCTTC. This sequence encodes CASSFRGSCTF.

This clonotype was counted many times. The V call is TRBV20-1, the J call TRBJ1-1, with 7 bases identical to TRBD1. Trimming cost V 6 bases and J 1 base; bases outside gene matches: 8. The CDR3 length is 14 residues. CDR1 DFQATT and CDR2 SNEGSKA come from the germline V gene (reference sequence). CDR3 coding DNA: TGCAGTGCCACTAAGGGACAGCCGAACACTGAAGCTTTCTTT. It is translated as CSATKGQPNTEAFF.

The genes are TRBV16 and TRBJ2-7, with D possibly matching TRBD2 (5 bases). Trimming cost V 0 bases and J 5 bases, with 14 bases left between them. Germline values: CDR1 KGHSY, CDR2 FQNENV. CDR3 length: 15 amino acids. In DNA, the CDR3 is TGTGCCAGCAGCCAATCGGACTTTCGGCGGAACGAGCAGTACTTC. It codes for CASSQSDFRRNEQYF. The full variable domain, in which reference TRBV16 and TRBJ2-7 provide the parts outside the CDR3, is GEEVAQTPKHLVRGEGQKAKLYCAPIKGHSYVFWYQQVLKNEFKFLISFQNENVFDETGMPKERFSAKCLPNSPCSLEIQATKLEDSAVYFCASSQSDFRRNEQYFGPGTRLTVT.

This clonotype was observed at least ten times. The J gene is TRBJ2-5, the V gene TRBV6-5, with 7 nucleotides matching TRBD2. CDR1 MNHEY and CDR2 SVGAGI come from the germline V gene. J lost 5 bases, V lost 4 bases, and 10 bases had no gene match. The CDR3 has 15 amino acids. CDR3 region: CASSLWGSGEETQYF. The CDR3 DNA reads as TGTGCCAGCAGTTTATGGGGGAGCGGGGAGGAGACCCAGTACTTC.

This clonotype was found many times. The rearrangement uses TRBV12-3 or TRBV12-4 and TRBJ2-2; D may be TRBD1 or TRBD2 (5 bases each). There are 16 residues in the CDR3. The germline V and J ends were trimmed by 7 bases and 2 bases, with 17 bases remaining between them. The chain's CDR3 is CASTSNGALNTGELFF. CDR3 DNA sequence: TGTGCCAGCACCTCAAACGGGGCCTTAAACACCGGGGAGCTGTTTTTT.

Many counts were recorded for this clonotype. The CDR3 loop is CASSEIRTLSNQPQHF. The CDR3 nucleotides read TGTGCCAGCAGTGAAATCAGGACACTTAGCAATCAGCCCCAGCATTTT. The V call is TRBV6-1, the J call TRBJ1-5; D is possibly TRBD1 (5 bases). The germline CDR1 and CDR2 sequences are MNHNS and SASEGT. The length of the CDR3 is 16 residues. The germline V and J ends were trimmed by 2 bases and 0 bases, with 11 bases remaining between them.

Many counts were recorded for this clonotype. The V call is TRBV5-5, the J call TRBJ1-6; D gene unclear. The CDR3 is 15 residues long. V shed 4 bases and J shed 7 bases, with 15 bases lying between them. CDR1 and CDR2 from the germline V gene are SGHKS and YYEKEE (reference sequence). Here the CDR3 DNA reads TGTGCCAGCAGCGGAACCGGCCAGGTGAATTCACCCCTCCACTTT. Translating it yields CASSGTGQVNSPLHF.

This clonotype has only a few counts. The chain combines TRBV5-1 with TRBJ2-7, with D tentatively TRBD1 (7 bases). CDR1 is SGHRS and CDR2 is YFSETQ in the germline V gene. V shed 4 bases and J shed 5 bases, with 19 bases lying between them. The CDR3 runs to 15 residues. The chain's CDR3 is CASSIAQGTVHEQYF. For the CDR3, the DNA is TGCGCCAGCAGCATCGCACAGGGGACTGTCCACGAGCAGTACTTC.